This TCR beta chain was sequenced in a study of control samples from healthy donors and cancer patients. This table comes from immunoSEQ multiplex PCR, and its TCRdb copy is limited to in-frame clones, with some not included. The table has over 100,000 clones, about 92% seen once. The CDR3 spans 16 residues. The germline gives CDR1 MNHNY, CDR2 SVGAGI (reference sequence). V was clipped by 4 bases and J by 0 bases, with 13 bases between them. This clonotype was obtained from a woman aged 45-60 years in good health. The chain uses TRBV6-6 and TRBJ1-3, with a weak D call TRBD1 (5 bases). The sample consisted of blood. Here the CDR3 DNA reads TGTGCCAGCAGTTTTGAGACAGTCCCCTCTGGAAACACCATATATTTT. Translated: CASSFETVPSGNTIYF.